This TCR beta chain came from a study of cytomegalovirus exposure and HLA in healthy donors. The PCR employed 60 Vbeta primers together with 13 Jbeta primers. Assay: immunoSEQ multiplex PCR; the TCRdb copy retains only in-frame clones and omits some. This table holds around 140,000 clones. The junction had 5 bases not matched to a gene; V was cut back by 1 base and J by 4 bases. Germline CDR1 is SGHVS and CDR2 is FQNEAQ. The CDR3 has 16 amino acids. Input material: PBMCs. The sequence was collected from a male donor in good health and CMV-seronegative. The chain carries TRBV7-8 and TRBJ2-1; 9 nucleotides agree with TRBD2. The CDR3 is CASSLGIAGVYNEQFF. The CDR3 region has the DNA TGTGCCAGCAGCTTAGGGATAGCGGGGGTATACAATGAGCAGTTCTTC. Complete variable domain (other parts from reference TRBV7-8 and TRBJ2-1): GAGVSQSPRYKVAKRGQDVALRCDPISGHVSLFWYQQALGQGPEFLTYFQNEAQLDKSGLPSDRFFAERPEGSVSTLKIQRTQQEDSAVYLCASSLGIAGVYNEQFFGPGTRLTVL.